One sample yielded the 26 T cell receptor beta chains listed below, sequenced in a study of T cell responses to AZD1222 COVID-19 vaccine. Clones were sequenced by immunoSEQ multiplex PCR, and TCRdb holds only the in-frame ones, with some missing. Found here are 150,000 to 200,000 clones, about 92% of them singletons; the top ten hold 3.6%. Specimen: peripheral blood, collected 28 days after the second dose of the MenACWY control vaccine. These TCRs come from an adult who received the MenACWY meningococcal vaccine as a control.

The chain combines TRBV19 with TRBJ1-5, with D possibly being TRBD1 (5 bases). This CDR3 contains 14 residues. Germline V gene data show CDR1 as LNHDA and CDR2 as SQIVND (reference sequence). V lost 7 bases and J lost 2, with 12 bases in between. CDR3: CASTGSSRNQPQHF. Written as DNA, the CDR3 is TGTGCCAGTACAGGGTCCTCCCGCAATCAGCCCCAGCATTTT. The full variable domain, rest sourced from reference TRBV19 and TRBJ1-5, is DGGITQSPKYLFRKEGQNVTLSCEQNLNHDAMYWYRQDPGQGLRLIYYSQIVNDFQKGDIAEGYSVSREKKESFPLTVTSAQKNPTAFYLCASTGSSRNQPQHFGDGTRLSIL.

The V and J genes are TRBV18 and TRBJ1-3; the D is unclear. CDR1 and CDR2 (germline): KGHSH, LQKENI. There are 18 residues in the CDR3. V dropped 0 bases and J dropped 3 bases, with 18 bases sitting between them. CDR3: CASSPPFSLGLGGNTIYF. CDR3 in DNA: TGTGCCAGCTCACCACCGTTCTCTCTAGGGCTGGGTGGAAACACCATATATTTT.

The chain employs TRBV27 and TRBJ1-6; D is undetermined. V shed 3 bases and J shed 3 bases, with 6 bases lying between them. Germline values: CDR1 MNHEY, CDR2 SMNVEV (reference sequence). The CDR3 runs to 14 residues. CDR3 protein: CASSLVLYNSPLHF. CDR3 nucleotides: TGTGCCAGCAGTTTGGTCCTCTATAATTCACCCCTCCACTTT.

The chain is built from TRBV6-2 or TRBV6-3 and TRBJ1-2; 10 bases agree with TRBD1. The V gene's germline CDR1 is MNHEY and CDR2 SVGEGT. J lost 4 bases, V lost 6 bases, and 5 bases had no gene match. This CDR3 spans 14 amino acids. CDR3 sequence: CASSRDRGGYGYTF. CDR3 in DNA: TGTGCCAGCAGCCGGGACAGGGGTGGCTATGGCTACACCTTC.

This clone was counted a single time. The V call is TRBV6-5, the J call TRBJ1-4; TRBD1 is a possible D gene (6 bases). V gave up 6 bases and J gave up 5 bases, with 13 bases separating them. CDR1 is MNHEY, CDR2 SVGAGI, per germline. This CDR3 spans 14 amino acids. The chain's CDR3 is CASRPGAYNEKLFF. The CDR3 DNA reads as TGTGCCAGCAGGCCGGGGGCCTACAATGAAAAACTGTTTTTT.

V and J are TRBV5-1 and TRBJ1-2, with 12 bases fitting TRBD1. The CDR3 contains 18 residues. Losses at the gene ends were 3 bases for V and 2 bases for J; bases not matched to a gene: 11. Germline loops: CDR1 SGHRS, CDR2 YFSETQ. CDR3 DNA sequence: TGCGCCAGCAGCTCTCATACCGGGACAGGGGGCCCCAACTATGGCTACACCTTC. It codes for CASSSHTGTGGPNYGYTF.

This chain connects TRBV12-3 or TRBV12-4 to TRBJ1-1, with 8 bases that match TRBD1. J was trimmed by 1 base and V by 8 bases; bases with no gene match: 0. CDR3 length: 12 residues. In DNA, the CDR3 is TGTGCCAGCGGGACAGGGAACACTGAAGCTTTCTTT. This translates into CASGTGNTEAFF.

The J gene is TRBJ1-3, the V gene TRBV27; D is undetermined. Trimming removed 3 bases at V and 2 bases at J, with 11 bases between. The CDR3 is 15 amino acids. Germline lookup yields CDR1 MNHEY and CDR2 SMNVEV (reference sequence). CDR3 DNA sequence: TGTGCCAGCAGTTTGTTCGGAGGAGCTGGAAACACCATATATTTT. Its translation is CASSLFGGAGNTIYF.

The chain is built from TRBV7-9 and TRBJ1-5; 7 bases agree with TRBD1. Losses at the gene ends were 5 bases for V and 2 bases for J; bases not matched to a gene: 12. The CDR3 extends over 17 amino acids. The germline CDR1 and CDR2 sequences are SEHNR and FQNEAQ (reference sequence). In DNA form, the CDR3 reads TGTGCCAGCAGCCCTGGCAACAGGGGCAGGGGCAATCAGCCCCAGCATTTT. As protein: CASSPGNRGRGNQPQHF.

This clone is a singleton in its sample. This sequence joins TRBV19 and TRBJ2-5; TRBD1 matches 9 bases. Trimming cost V 5 bases and J 2 bases; bases outside gene matches: 6. Germline V gene lookup returns CDR1 LNHDA and CDR2 SQIVND (reference sequence). The CDR3 contains 15 residues. In DNA form, the CDR3 reads TGTGCCAGTAGTTCCCAGACAGGGGGTCAAGAGACCCAGTACTTC. Encoded protein: CASSSQTGGQETQYF.

V and J are TRBV5-1 and TRBJ1-4; D remains unclear. From germline, CDR1 is SGHRS and CDR2 YFSETQ. V lost 7 bases, J lost 3 bases, and 13 bases lay in between. This CDR3 has 14 residues. CDR3 sequence reads: CASRPGPANEKLFF. The CDR3 bases are TGCGCCAGCCGCCCCGGACCGGCTAATGAAAAACTGTTTTTT. Supplemented by reference TRBV5-1 and TRBJ1-4, the full variable domain reads KAGVTQTPRYLIKTRGQQVTLSCSPISGHRSVSWYQQTPGQGLQFLFEYFSETQRNKGNFPGRFSGRQFSNSRSEMNVSTLELGDSALYLCASRPGPANEKLFFGSGTQLSVL.

The gene calls are TRBV6-2 or TRBV6-3 and TRBJ2-7, with TRBD1 matching 9 bases. Germline CDR1 is MNHEY and CDR2 is SVGEGT. After removal of 4 bases from V and 7 bases from J, the junction contained 8 bases not matched to a gene. This CDR3 has 14 residues. The CDR3 nucleotides are TGTGCCAGCAGTTGGGACAGGGCATCACGGGAGCAGTACTTC. This sequence encodes CASSWDRASREQYF.

The V and J genes are TRBV7-2 and TRBJ1-2; possibly TRBD1 for D (5 bases). The CDR3 loop spans 13 amino acids. The V and J ends lost 8 bases and 3 bases respectively, with 13 bases between them. The germline V gene has CDR1 SGHTA and CDR2 FQGNSA. Here the CDR3 reads CASSRGLDYGYTF. As DNA, the CDR3 is TGTGCCAGCTCGAGGGGCCTAGACTATGGCTACACCTTC.

The chain has TRBV11-3 and TRBJ2-7; D is perhaps TRBD1 (6 bases). CDR1 SGHNT and CDR2 YENEEA come from the germline V gene. This CDR3 has 14 residues. The ends were cut back, 5 bases at V and 6 bases at J, with 17 bases in the middle. As DNA, the CDR3 is TGTGCCAGCAGCCAACTACGACAGGCTCCCGAGCAGTACTTC. It codes for CASSQLRQAPEQYF.

The chain recombines TRBV10-3 with TRBJ1-2; 12 bases match TRBD1. V trimming: 6 bases; J trimming: 4 bases; junction bases outside the gene matches: 6. Germline CDR1 reads ENHRY; CDR2 reads SYGVKD. This CDR3 is built from 15 residues. CDR3 amino acids: CAIRWDRGRGYGYTF. The CDR3 DNA reads as TGTGCCATCAGATGGGACAGGGGGCGTGGCTATGGCTACACCTTC.

This sequence joins TRBV7-3 and TRBJ1-4; D gene unclear. Trimming removed 1 base at V and 7 bases at J, with 13 bases between. This CDR3 has 15 residues. CDR1 is SGHTA and CDR2 is FQGTGA in the germline V gene. This CDR3 is CASSLRGLRAEKLFF. CDR3 nucleotides: TGTGCCAGCAGCTTAAGAGGTCTGCGGGCTGAAAAACTGTTTTTT. Together with reference TRBV7-3 and TRBJ1-4, the CDR3 gives the full variable domain: GAGVSQTPSNKVTEKGKYVELRCDPISGHTALYWYRQSLGQGPEFLIYFQGTGAADDSGLPNDRFFAVRPEGSVSTLKIQRTERGDSAVYLCASSLRGLRAEKLFFGSGTQLSVL.

The chain combines TRBV6-1 with TRBJ2-1; D perhaps matches TRBD2 (6 bases). V lost 1 base to trimming and J lost 14 bases, with 9 bases between them. The CDR3 is 11 amino acids. Germline CDR1 reads MNHNS; CDR2 reads SASEGT. CDR3 in amino acids: CASSEVLAKFF. As DNA, the CDR3 is TGTGCCAGCAGTGAAGTGCTAGCGAAGTTCTTC.

This chain uses TRBV10-1 with TRBJ2-1; no clear D gene. Trimming shortened V by 0 bases and J by 7 bases, and 7 bases separated the two germline ends. CDR1 WNHNN and CDR2 SYGVQD come from the germline V gene (reference sequence). This CDR3 has 13 amino acids. This chain's CDR3 is CASSESSRNEQFF. The CDR3 nucleotides are TGCGCCAGCAGTGAGTCGTCCAGAAATGAGCAGTTCTTC.

The genes are TRBV6-6 and TRBJ2-7; 7 positions agree with TRBD2. Germline trimming cut 7 bases from V and 4 bases from J; bases unmatched to any gene: 4. Germline values: CDR1 MNHNY, CDR2 SVGAGI (reference sequence). The CDR3 has 12 amino acids. CDR3 bases: TGTGCCAGCACCGGGGGGTCTTACGAGCAGTACTTC. Its translation: CASTGGSYEQYF.

The V call is TRBV19, the J call TRBJ2-7; D remains ambiguous. CDR1 and CDR2 (germline): LNHDA, SQIVND (reference sequence). The CDR3 is 13 residues long. Between the trimmed V and J ends, which lost 4 bases and 0 bases, there was a span of 7 bases. CDR3 bases: TGTGCCAGTAGTAAGGGCACCTCCTACGAGCAGTACTTC. As protein: CASSKGTSYEQYF.

The chain has TRBV12-3 or TRBV12-4 and TRBJ2-7; perhaps TRBD2 as D (5 bases). The CDR3 consists of 13 residues. V was shortened by 4 bases and J by 3 bases, with 10 bases between the two germline ends. The CDR3: CASSSRRFYEQYF. The CDR3 bases are TGTGCCAGCAGTTCCCGGAGGTTCTACGAGCAGTACTTC.

The rearrangement links TRBV6-2 or TRBV6-3 to TRBJ2-6, with D perhaps matching TRBD2 (5 bases). This CDR3 is 16 amino acids long. Trimming took 3 bases from V and 4 from J, leaving 13 bases between them. CDR1 and CDR2 (germline): MNHEY, SVGEGT. The CDR3 region has the DNA TGTGCCAGCAGTTATTACGGGGTTGGCGGGGCCAACGTCCTGACTTTC. Protein sequence: CASSYYGVGGANVLTF.

This chain joins TRBV11-2 and TRBJ2-1, with TRBD2 identical over 9 bases. Germline assignment: CDR1 SGHAT and CDR2 FQNNGV. This CDR3 region has 17 residues. V shed 1 base, J shed 2 bases, and the junction held 6 bases outside the gene matches. The CDR3 DNA reads TGTGCCAGCAGCTTAGGTGGGGCTAGCGGGACCTACAATGAGCAGTTCTTC. Encoded protein: CASSLGGASGTYNEQFF.

The chain couples TRBV6-5 to TRBJ2-1; D is unresolved. With 0 bases removed from V and 12 bases from J, the gap between germline ends came to 12 bases. This CDR3 has 13 residues. In germline, CDR1 is MNHEY, CDR2 SVGAGI. The CDR3 loop is CASSYSGSRVQFF. The CDR3 bases are TGTGCCAGCAGTTACTCAGGGTCTAGGGTGCAGTTCTTC.

J is TRBJ2-2 and V is TRBV19; TRBD1 matches 7 bases. This CDR3 is 16 amino acids long. In germline, CDR1 is LNHDA, CDR2 SQIVND (reference sequence). Trimming removed 5 bases from V and 2 bases from J; junction bases left unmatched: 8. In DNA, the CDR3 is TGTGCCAGTAGTTCGCCGGGACAGATCAACACCGGGGAGCTGTTTTTT. Protein product: CASSSPGQINTGELFF. The variable domain in full, with the rest retrieved from reference TRBV19 and TRBJ2-2, is DGGITQSPKYLFRKEGQNVTLSCEQNLNHDAMYWYRQDPGQGLRLIYYSQIVNDFQKGDIAEGYSVSREKKESFPLTVTSAQKNPTAFYLCASSSPGQINTGELFFGEGSRLTVL.

This clone was seen once. This rearrangement joins TRBV7-9 to TRBJ2-1, with 7 bases fitting TRBD1. Germline CDR1 and CDR2: SEHNR and FQNEAQ (reference sequence). After removal of 10 bases from V and 2 bases from J, the junction contained 8 bases not matched to a gene. The CDR3 loop spans 14 amino acids. CDR3 in amino acids: CATDDRATYNEQFF. The CDR3 DNA reads TGTGCCACCGACGACAGGGCCACCTACAATGAGCAGTTCTTC.